The T cell receptor beta chain under discussion was sequenced for a study of T cell repertoires in cytomegalovirus infection. Overall study context: Public signatures in TCR beta pointed to CMV infection and matching HLA type.

CDR1 is SGHRS and CDR2 is YFSETQ in the germline V gene. V was pared by 4 bases and J by 3 bases, with 6 bases of the junction left unmatched. The CDR3 sequence is 14 residues long. The sample holds a few counts of this clonotype. TCRdb passed the reads through MiXCR, listing each CDR3 protein once. Among roughly 230,000 distinct CDR3 sequences listed, about 17% were seen once. The sequence derives from a human donor in good health (CMV status not recorded). Some clones in this sample may be carry-over from other donors' samples. The chain carries TRBV5-1 and TRBJ1-1; 7 bases fit TRBD1. Material: CD8+ T cells from PBMCs. CDR3: CASSPPGGDTEAFF. In DNA, the CDR3 is TGCGCCAGCAGCCCGCCAGGGGGGGACACTGAAGCTTTCTTT.